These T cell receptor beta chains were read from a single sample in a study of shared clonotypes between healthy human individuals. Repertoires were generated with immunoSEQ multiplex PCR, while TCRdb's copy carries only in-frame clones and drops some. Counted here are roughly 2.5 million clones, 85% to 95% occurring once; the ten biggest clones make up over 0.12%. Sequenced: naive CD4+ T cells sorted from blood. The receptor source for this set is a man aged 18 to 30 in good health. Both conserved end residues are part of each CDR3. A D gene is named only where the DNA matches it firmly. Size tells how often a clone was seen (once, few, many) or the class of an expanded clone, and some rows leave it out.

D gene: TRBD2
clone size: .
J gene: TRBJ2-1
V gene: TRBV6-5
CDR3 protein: CASSLAGAYNEQFF
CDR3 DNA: TGTGCCAGTTCTCTAGCGGGGGCCTACAATGAGCAGTTCTTC

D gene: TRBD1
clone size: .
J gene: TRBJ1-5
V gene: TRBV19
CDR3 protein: CASSSDRGHQPQHF
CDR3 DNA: TGTGCCAGTAGCTCAGACAGGGGTCATCAGCCCCAGCATTTT

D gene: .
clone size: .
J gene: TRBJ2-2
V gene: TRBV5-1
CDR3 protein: CASSLAGGRGTGELFF
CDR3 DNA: TGCGCCAGCAGCTTGGCCGGGGGTCGGGGCACCGGGGAGCTGTTTTTT

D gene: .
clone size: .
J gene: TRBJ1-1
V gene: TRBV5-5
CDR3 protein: CASRQAPQGGYPEAFF
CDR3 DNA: TGTGCCAGCAGACAAGCTCCACAGGGTGGGTATCCTGAAGCTTTCTTT

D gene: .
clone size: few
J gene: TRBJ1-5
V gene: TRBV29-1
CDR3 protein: CSVRINQPQHF
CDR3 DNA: TGCAGCGTTCGGATCAATCAGCCCCAGCATTTT

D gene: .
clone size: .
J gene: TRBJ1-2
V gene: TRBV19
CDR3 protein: CAIGGDGYTF
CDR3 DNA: TGTGCCATCGGGGGGGATGGCTACACCTTC

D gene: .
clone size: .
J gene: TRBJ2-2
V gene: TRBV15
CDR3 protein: CATSTRTASNTGELFF
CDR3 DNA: TGTGCCACCAGCACTCGGACAGCATCGAACACCGGGGAGCTGTTTTTT

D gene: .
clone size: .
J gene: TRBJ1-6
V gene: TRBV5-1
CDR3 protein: CASSPRGTAYNSPLHF
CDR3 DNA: TGCGCCAGCAGCCCCAGGGGAACAGCGTATAATTCACCCCTCCACTTT

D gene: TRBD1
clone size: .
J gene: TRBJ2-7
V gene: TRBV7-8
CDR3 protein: CASSAGTGRYEQYF
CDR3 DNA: TGTGCCAGCAGCGCCGGGACAGGACGATACGAGCAGTACTTC

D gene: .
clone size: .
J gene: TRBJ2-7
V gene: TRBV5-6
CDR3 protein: CASSLGGQGGQYF
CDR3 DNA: TGTGCCAGCAGCTTGGGCGGTCAGGGCGGGCAGTACTTC

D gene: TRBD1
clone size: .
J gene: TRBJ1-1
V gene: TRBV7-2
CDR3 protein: CASSARTGGPTEAFF
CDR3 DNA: TGTGCCAGCAGCGCGAGGACAGGGGGTCCGACTGAAGCTTTCTTT

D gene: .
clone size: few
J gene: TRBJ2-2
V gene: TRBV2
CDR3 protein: CASSVGRLNTGELFF
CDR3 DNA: TGTGCCAGCAGTGTCGGACGGTTGAACACCGGGGAGCTGTTTTTT

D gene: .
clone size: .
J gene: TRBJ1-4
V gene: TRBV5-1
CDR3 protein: CASSLIQSTNEKLFF
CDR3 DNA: TGCGCCAGCAGCTTAATCCAGAGTACTAATGAAAAACTGTTTTTT

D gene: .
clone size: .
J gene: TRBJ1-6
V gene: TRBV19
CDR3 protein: CASSIRSVASYNSPLHF
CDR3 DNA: TGTGCCAGTAGTATCCGGTCGGTAGCCTCCTATAATTCACCCCTCCACTTT

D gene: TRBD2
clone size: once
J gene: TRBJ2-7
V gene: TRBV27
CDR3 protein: CASSPRTSGSYEQYF
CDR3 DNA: TGTGCCAGCAGTCCTCGGACTAGCGGCTCCTACGAGCAGTACTTC

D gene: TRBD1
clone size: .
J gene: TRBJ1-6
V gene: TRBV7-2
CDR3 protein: CASSSQGSSYNSPLHF
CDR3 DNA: TGTGCCAGCAGCTCACAGGGGAGCTCCTATAATTCACCCCTCCACTTT

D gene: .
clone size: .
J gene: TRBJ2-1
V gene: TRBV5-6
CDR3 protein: CASSLPAGYNEQFF
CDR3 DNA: TGTGCCAGCAGCTTGCCCGCCGGGTACAATGAGCAGTTCTTC

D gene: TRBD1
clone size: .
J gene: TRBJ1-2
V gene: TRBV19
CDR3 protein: CASSEAGTGTYGYTF
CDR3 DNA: TGTGCCAGTAGTGAAGCCGGGACAGGAACCTATGGCTACACCTTC

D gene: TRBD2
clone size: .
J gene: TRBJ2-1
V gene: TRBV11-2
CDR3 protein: CASSLEGLAGRNEQFF
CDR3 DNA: TGTGCCAGCAGCTTGGAGGGACTAGCGGGAAGGAATGAGCAGTTCTTC

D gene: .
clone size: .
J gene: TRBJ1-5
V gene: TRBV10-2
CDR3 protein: CASSEQQGGGQPQHF
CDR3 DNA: TGCGCCAGCAGTGAGCAACAGGGTGGAGGTCAGCCCCAGCATTTT

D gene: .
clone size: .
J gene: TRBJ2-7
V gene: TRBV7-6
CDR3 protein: CASSLVSGAYEQYF
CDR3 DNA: TGTGCCAGCAGCTTAGTATCAGGGGCCTACGAGCAGTACTTC

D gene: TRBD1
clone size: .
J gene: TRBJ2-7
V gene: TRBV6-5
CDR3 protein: CASSSRDRVYEQYF
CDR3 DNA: TGTGCCAGCAGTTCCCGGGACAGGGTTTACGAGCAGTACTTC

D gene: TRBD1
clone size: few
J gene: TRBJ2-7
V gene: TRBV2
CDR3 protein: CASGSGTGPYEQYF
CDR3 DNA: TGTGCCAGCGGATCCGGGACAGGGCCCTACGAGCAGTACTTC

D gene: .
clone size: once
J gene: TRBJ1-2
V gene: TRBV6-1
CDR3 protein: CASTGTRVGYTF
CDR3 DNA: TGTGCCAGCACAGGGACCCGAGTGGGCTACACCTTC

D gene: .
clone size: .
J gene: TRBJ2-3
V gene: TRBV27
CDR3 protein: CASSLFRVRTDTQYF
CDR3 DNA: TGTGCCAGCAGTTTATTTCGGGTTCGCACAGATACGCAGTATTTT

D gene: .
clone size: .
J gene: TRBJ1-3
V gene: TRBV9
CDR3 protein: CASSPAKSYSGNTIYF
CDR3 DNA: TGTGCCAGCAGCCCGGCAAAATCGTACTCTGGAAACACCATATATTTT

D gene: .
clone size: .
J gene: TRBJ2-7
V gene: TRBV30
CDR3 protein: CAWSVQVYEQYF
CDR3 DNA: TGTGCCTGGAGTGTACAGGTTTACGAGCAGTACTTC

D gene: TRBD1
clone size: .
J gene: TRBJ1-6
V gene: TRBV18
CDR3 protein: CASSPRHGTVELNSPLHF
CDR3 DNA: TGTGCCAGCTCACCACGCCACGGGACAGTGGAGTTAAATTCACCCCTCCACTTT

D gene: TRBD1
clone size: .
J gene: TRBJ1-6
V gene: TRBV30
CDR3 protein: CASSGSGQGAKLNSPLHF
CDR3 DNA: TGTGCCTCTTCCGGGTCTGGACAGGGCGCCAAATTGAATTCACCCCTCCACTTT

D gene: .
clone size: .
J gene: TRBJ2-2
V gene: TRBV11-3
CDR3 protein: CASTRLSGELFF
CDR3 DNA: TGTGCCAGCACTAGGTTGTCCGGGGAGCTGTTTTTT

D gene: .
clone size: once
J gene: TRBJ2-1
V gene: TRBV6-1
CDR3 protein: CASSGLPLGAYNEQFF
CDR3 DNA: TGTGCCAGCAGTGGTCTGCCCCTCGGGGCATACAATGAGCAGTTCTTC

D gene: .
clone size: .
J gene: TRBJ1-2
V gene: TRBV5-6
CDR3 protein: CASSFRSSYGYTF
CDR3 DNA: TGTGCCAGCAGCTTCCGGAGCTCCTATGGCTACACCTTC

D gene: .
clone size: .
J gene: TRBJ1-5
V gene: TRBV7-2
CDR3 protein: CASSLAGRSNQPQHF
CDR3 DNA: TGTGCCAGCAGCTTAGCAGGGAGGAGCAATCAGCCCCAGCATTTT

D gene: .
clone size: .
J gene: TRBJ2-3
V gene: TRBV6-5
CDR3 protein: CASRTFTDYTDTQYF
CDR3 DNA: TGTGCCAGCCGAACATTCACAGATTACACAGATACGCAGTATTTT

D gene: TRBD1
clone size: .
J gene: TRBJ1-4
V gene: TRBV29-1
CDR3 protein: CSVGGQGASGEKLFF
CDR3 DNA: TGCAGCGTTGGGGGGCAGGGGGCGTCTGGTGAAAAACTGTTTTTT

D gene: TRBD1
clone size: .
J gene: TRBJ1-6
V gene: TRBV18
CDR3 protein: CASSPDRGDGSPLHF
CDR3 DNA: TGTGCCAGCTCACCGGACAGGGGGGATGGTTCACCCCTCCACTTT

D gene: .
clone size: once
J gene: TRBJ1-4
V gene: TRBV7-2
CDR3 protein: CASSLALTSWLFF
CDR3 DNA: TGTGCCAGCAGCTTAGCCCTGACAAGTTGGCTGTTTTTT